This T cell receptor beta chain appears in the sequencing data of a study of shared clonotypes between healthy human individuals. Broader study findings: Relative to memory subsets, naive subsets generally showed larger estimated richness. Collection of samples was limited to blood; tissue repertoires likely differ.

A deep-level run was used for the assay. TCRdb keeps only in-frame clones here, not all; method: immunoSEQ multiplex PCR. The data contain about 600,000 clones, around 95% of them seen just once; the ten biggest clones take up 0.1% to 0.11%. Naive CD8 cells lacked CD45RO and underwent positive selection for CCR7, leaving out terminally differentiated effector memory CD45RA+ cells. Trimming took off 3 bases at V and 3 bases at J, with 1 base between the two ends. The germline CDR1 and CDR2 sequences are LGHNA and YSLEER. The CDR3 has 11 amino acids. This clone showed up just once. Antigen unknown. This specimen includes other DNA sequences encoding the same CDR3.

This chain uses TRBV4-3 with TRBJ2-3; D gene ambiguous. The receptor was isolated from a woman in her thirties in good health. The sequencing input was naive CD8+ T cells sorted from blood. DNA for the CDR3: TGCGCCAGCAGCCAGACAGATACGCAGTATTTT. Translated: CASSQTDTQYF.